Sequencing of this T cell receptor (beta chain) was carried out in a study of shared clonotypes between healthy human individuals. Nashville, Tennessee was home to all donors, each a Caucasian adult. Libraries were prepared by immunoSEQ multiplex PCR; TCRdb keeps only in-frame clonotypes and omits some of them. The data contain about 1.5 million clones, approximately 98% of them singletons. Trimming cost V 3 bases and J 1 base, with 10 bases left between them. This CDR3 is built from 15 residues. The germline gives CDR1 SGHRS, CDR2 YFSETQ. The chain uses TRBV5-1 and TRBJ2-2; D is perhaps TRBD1 or TRBD2 (5 bases each). The TCR originated in a man in his thirties or forties in good health. Sample: naive CD4+ T cells sorted from blood. Specified subset: CD45RA+ positively selected. The CDR3 sequence: CASSWDGLNTGELFF. DNA of the CDR3: TGCGCCAGCAGCTGGGACGGACTGAACACCGGGGAGCTGTTTTTT.